The TCR beta chain described here comes from a study of cytomegalovirus exposure and HLA in healthy donors. Study at large: Of 398 genotyped donors, more than 70% clustered with self-reported Caucasian donors. Overall study findings and caveats: In vitro data verified a few CMV-associated chains as specific for CMV antigens. Per a prior analysis, the majority of TCR beta V segments were productive roughly 87% or roughly 30% of the time.

As concerns this clone: Its target is unknown.

The CDR3 covers 13 residues. Trimming left V 1 base short and J 3 bases short, with 3 bases between. Germline-derived CDR1 and CDR2 are SGHTA and FQGNSA. Both 60 Vbeta primers and 13 Jbeta primers went into the PCR. Sequencing used immunoSEQ multiplex PCR; TCRdb keeps in-frame clones, though not all of them. The table shows around 120,000 clones, with about three quarters occurring only once. Sample: PBMCs. This sequence joins TRBV7-2 and TRBJ2-2; D not resolved. This clonotype was sampled from a woman aged 25 to 39 in good health and CMV-seropositive. For the CDR3, the DNA is TGTGCCAGCAGCTTAGGGCACACCGGGGAGCTGTTTTTT. Translated: CASSLGHTGELFF. Looking up the rest from reference TRBV7-2 and TRBJ2-2 gives the full variable domain: GAGVSQSPSNKVTEKGKDVELRCDPISGHTALYWYRQSLGQGLEFLIYFQGNSAPDKSGLPSDRFSAERTGGSVSTLTIQRTQQEDSAVYLCASSLGHTGELFFGEGSRLTVL.